Below are 14 T cell receptor beta chains sequenced from a single sample in a study of cytomegalovirus exposure and HLA in healthy donors (dated by TCRdb to between 2016 and 2019). Library creation used the immunoSEQ multiplex PCR assay. For the multiplex PCR, a mixture combining 60 forward primers for TCR Vbeta segments and 13 reverse primers for TCR Jbeta segments was used. What TCRdb holds here is the immuneACCESS table cut down to in-frame rearrangements. Part of the clones is not present; checked against another copy, under half of the missing clones reflect an unresolved V gene, and the others are unexplained. The sample table records 120,000 to 150,000 clones; over 70% of these occur just once. The ten largest make up about 5.6% of the sample. The sample comprised PBMCs. These receptors originate from a man aged 30-40 years in good health and CMV-seropositive.

The chain is built from TRBV4-1 and TRBJ2-1, with 10 nucleotides matching TRBD1. V was pared by 1 base and J by 4 bases, with 10 bases of the junction left unmatched. This CDR3 region has 18 residues. Germline lookup yields CDR1 MGHRA and CDR2 YSYEKL. CDR3 sequence reads: CASSQGGLVGQGYNEQFF. The CDR3 DNA reads TGCGCCAGCAGCCAAGGAGGTCTAGTGGGACAGGGGTACAATGAGCAGTTCTTC.

This chain connects TRBV11-2 to TRBJ2-5; D is unclear. The CDR3 extends over 13 amino acids. Trimming removed 1 base from V and 2 bases from J, with 5 bases in between. Germline CDR1 SGHAT, CDR2 FQNNGV. The CDR3 DNA sequence: TGTGCCAGCAGCTTAGCTCGGCAAGAGACCCAGTACTTC. Amino acids: CASSLARQETQYF.

The chain combines TRBV7-9 with TRBJ1-2, with D possibly TRBD1 on 6 matching bases. Per germline, CDR1 SEHNR and CDR2 FQNEAQ (reference sequence). This CDR3 has 15 amino acids. V was pared by 2 bases and J by 2 bases, with 12 bases between. In nucleotides, the CDR3 is TGTGCCAGCAGCTTATTAGGGGGTCAGAACTATGGCTACACCTTC. It translates to CASSLLGGQNYGYTF.

The chain uses TRBV19 and TRBJ2-2; the D gene is possibly TRBD2 (5 bases). The CDR3 has 14 amino acids. The germline V gene has CDR1 LNHDA and CDR2 SQIVND (reference sequence). V lost 6 bases and J 4 bases, leaving 12 bases between the germline ends. DNA for the CDR3: TGTGCCAGTAGGCCGAGGGATGGCACCGGGGAGCTGTTTTTT. The encoded protein is CASRPRDGTGELFF.

This chain connects TRBV7-9 to TRBJ2-1, with a possible D match to TRBD2 (6 bases). Germline assignment: CDR1 SEHNR and CDR2 FQNEAQ (reference sequence). There are 15 residues in the CDR3. With 1 base removed from V and 3 bases from J, the gap between germline ends came to 10 bases. The CDR3: CASSLDGRLYNEQFF. The CDR3 DNA reads as TGTGCCAGCAGCTTAGATGGGAGGCTCTACAATGAGCAGTTCTTC.

The chain uses TRBV7-9 and TRBJ2-5; D may be TRBD2 (5 bases). Germline V gives CDR1 SEHNR, CDR2 FQNEAQ (reference sequence). The length of the CDR3 is 13 residues. Deletions cut 3 bases from V and 3 bases from J, with 8 bases between. CDR3 bases: TGTGCCAGCAGCTTGAACGGGAAAGAGACCCAGTACTTC. Residues: CASSLNGKETQYF.

The chain is built from TRBV5-6 and TRBJ1-6; 10 bases align to TRBD1. The CDR3 covers 16 residues. The J segment lost 9 bases and the V segment lost 4 bases, leaving 10 bases of the junction unmatched. Germline-derived CDR1 and CDR2 are SGHDT and YYEEEE. In nucleotides, the CDR3 is TGTGCCAGCAGCCCAGGGACAGGGGTAATGCTTTCACCCCTCCACTTT. Protein product: CASSPGTGVMLSPLHF.

The rearrangement joins TRBV27 to TRBJ2-1; no firm D call. CDR3 length equals 16 residues. CDR1 and CDR2 (germline): MNHEY, SMNVEV (reference sequence). Deletions cut 8 bases from V and 0 bases from J, with 17 bases between. The CDR3 loop is CASQRIRGSSYNEQFF. The CDR3 region has the DNA TGTGCCAGCCAAAGAATTCGCGGTTCCTCCTACAATGAGCAGTTCTTC.

The CDR3 is CASSERGDFFQFF. CDR3 sequence (DNA): TGTGCCAGCAGTGAGCGGGGGGACTTTTTCCAGTTCTTC. The chain employs TRBV25-1 and TRBJ2-1; 8 positions agree with TRBD2. This CDR3 contains 13 residues. CDR1 is MGHDK, CDR2 SYGVNS, per germline. V was pared by 3 bases and J by 13 bases, with 8 bases of the junction left unmatched.

This rearrangement joins TRBV7-2 to TRBJ1-1, with 9 bases identical to TRBD1. CDR3 size: 14 residues. V lost 5 bases and J lost 5; bases outside the gene matches: 6. Per germline, CDR1 SGHTA and CDR2 FQGNSA. CDR3 amino acids: CASSPQGASTEAFF. The CDR3 nucleotides are TGTGCCAGCAGCCCACAGGGGGCGAGTACTGAAGCTTTCTTT. Full variable domain (remainder filled in from reference TRBV7-2 and TRBJ1-1): GAGVSQSPSNKVTEKGKDVELRCDPISGHTALYWYRQSLGQGLEFLIYFQGNSAPDKSGLPSDRFSAERTGGSVSTLTIQRTQQEDSAVYLCASSPQGASTEAFFGQGTRLTVV.

The chain recombines TRBV5-1 with TRBJ2-7; TRBD1 might be the D (6 bases). Germline CDR1 SGHRS, CDR2 YFSETQ. V was trimmed by 0 bases and J by 7 bases, leaving 14 bases between them. The CDR3 spans 14 residues. DNA for the CDR3: TGCGCCAGCAGCTTGGCGGCTGGGGGCCCGGAGCAGTACTTC. Translation gives CASSLAAGGPEQYF.

J is TRBJ2-3 and V is TRBV6-4, with TRBD2 matching over 8 bases. Germline CDR1 reads MRHNA; CDR2 reads SNTAGT. The CDR3 sequence is 14 residues long. V was pared by 4 bases and J by 4 bases, with 4 bases of the junction left unmatched. DNA for the CDR3: TGTGCCAGCAGTGCGGGGGGGGCCGCAGATACGCAGTATTTT. Protein sequence: CASSAGGAADTQYF.

A single count supports this clone. In nucleotides, the CDR3 is TGTGCCAGCTCATCAGGACAGCCCATGAACACTGAAGCTTTCTTT. Its translation is CASSSGQPMNTEAFF. The chain combines TRBV18 with TRBJ1-1, with D perhaps matching TRBD1 (6 bases). V was pared by 5 bases and J by 0 bases, with 13 bases between. This CDR3 contains 15 residues. Germline V gene data show CDR1 as KGHSH and CDR2 as LQKENI.

The rearrangement joins TRBV19 to TRBJ2-1; 7 positions match TRBD2. The V and J ends lost 3 bases and 9 bases, in that order; junction bases with no gene match: 8. The germline V gene encodes CDR1 LNHDA and CDR2 SQIVND (reference sequence). This CDR3 region has 14 residues. CDR3 region: CASSIGAGEGEQFF. In DNA form, the CDR3 reads TGTGCCAGTAGTATTGGGGCGGGAGAGGGTGAGCAGTTCTTC.